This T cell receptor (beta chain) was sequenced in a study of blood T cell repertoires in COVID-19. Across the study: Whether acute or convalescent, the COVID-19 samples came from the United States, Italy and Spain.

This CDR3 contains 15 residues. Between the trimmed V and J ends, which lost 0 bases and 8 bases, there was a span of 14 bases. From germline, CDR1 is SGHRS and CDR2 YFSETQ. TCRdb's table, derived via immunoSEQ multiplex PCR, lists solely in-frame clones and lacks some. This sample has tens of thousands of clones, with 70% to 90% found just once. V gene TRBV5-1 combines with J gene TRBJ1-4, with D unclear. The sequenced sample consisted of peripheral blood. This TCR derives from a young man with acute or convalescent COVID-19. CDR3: CASSLGSGVFEKLFF. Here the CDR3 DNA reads TGCGCCAGCAGCTTGGGCAGCGGGGTTTTCGAAAAACTGTTTTTT.